Each of the 16 T cell receptor beta chains below was sequenced from the same sample in a study of metastatic and nonmetastatic thyroid tumors. Not a single patient had been given any form of treatment at any point before undergoing thyroid surgery. TCRdb reanalyzed the PCR reads via MiXCR. The profile shows 12,000 or so clones, around 31% of them singletons. The sample taken for sequencing was tumor tissue. Receptor source: a female donor with papillary thyroid cancer or a benign thyroid nodule (not recorded which). Some clones in this sample may be carry-over from other donors' samples.

This clone has a handful of counts. V gene TRBV19 combines with J gene TRBJ1-2, with D possibly being TRBD1 (5 bases). The CDR3 spans 12 residues. CDR1 and CDR2 from the germline V gene are LNHDA and SQIVND (reference sequence). Trimming removed 7 bases from V and 4 bases from J, with 10 bases in between. CDR3 DNA sequence: TGTGCCAGTACGCAGGGAAGCTATGGCTACACCTTC. Translation: CASTQGSYGYTF.

A few counts support this clone. V gene TRBV6-1 combines with J gene TRBJ1-2; D is ambiguous. Looked up from germline, CDR1 is MNHNS and CDR2 is SASEGT. V was cut by 8 bases and J by 8 bases, with 24 bases left in between. The CDR3 consists of 15 residues. CDR3 protein: CASGGGLPHPRGYTF. The DNA for the CDR3 is TGTGCCAGCGGTGGTGGCCTACCTCATCCGCGGGGCTACACCTTC.

In nucleotides, the CDR3 is TGTGCCAGCAGCCAAGATGTTGGGGTCTCACCCCTCCACTTT. Its translation: CASSQDVGVSPLHF. The V and J genes are TRBV3-1 and TRBJ1-6; no clear D. The length of the CDR3 is 14 residues. V was trimmed by 0 bases and J by 10 bases, leaving 10 bases between them. Germline CDR1 reads LGHDT; CDR2 reads YNNKEL (reference sequence).

Concerning this clone itself: The junction departs from the called germline gene at one end, perhaps through a read error. The gene calls are TRBV6-2 or TRBV6-3 and TRBJ2-7; 7 bases align to TRBD1. Germline V CDR1 and CDR2: MNHEY, SVGEGT. The CDR3 length is 15 residues. Written as DNA, the CDR3 is TGTGCCAGCAGTACAAACAGGGGACGTCTCTACGAGAAGTACTTC. It is translated as CASSTNRGRLYEKYF.

Ten or more counts support this clone. The chain couples TRBV28 to TRBJ2-5, with 9 bases identical to TRBD2. V was clipped by 4 bases and J by 5 bases; unmatched bases: 11. Per the germline V gene, CDR1 is MDHEN and CDR2 is SYDVKM. This CDR3 spans 16 amino acids. The CDR3 loop is CASSSNSGSVRETQYF. The CDR3 region has the DNA TGTGCCAGCAGTTCCAATAGCGGGAGCGTCCGGGAGACCCAGTACTTC.

This clone is medium-sized. The chain carries TRBV24-1 and TRBJ2-7, with 8 bases identical to TRBD1. The V and J ends lost 3 bases and 2 bases, in that order; junction bases with no gene match: 11. The CDR3 extends over 17 amino acids. Germline V CDR1 and CDR2: KGHDR, SFDVKD. The CDR3 bases are TGTGCCACCAGTGATACGCCCGGGGACAGGCATGCCTACGAGCAGTACTTC. It is translated as CATSDTPGDRHAYEQYF.

There are many counts of this clone. The chain couples TRBV20-1 to TRBJ2-5; 9 positions match TRBD1. Looked up from germline, CDR1 is DFQATT and CDR2 is SNEGSKA (reference sequence). The trim removed 0 bases at V and 4 bases at J, leaving 9 bases unmatched. CDR3 size: 16 residues. The CDR3 here is CSARDEAGQGRETQYF. For the CDR3, the DNA is TGCAGTGCTAGAGATGAAGCGGGACAGGGTCGAGAGACCCAGTACTTC.

This chain connects TRBV30 to TRBJ1-6; D gene ambiguous. CDR1 GTSNPN and CDR2 SVGIG come from the germline V gene (reference sequence). The CDR3 totals 11 residues. V gave up 3 bases and J gave up 9 bases, with 6 bases separating them. This chain's CDR3 is CAWSETSPLHF. The CDR3 DNA sequence: TGTGCCTGGAGCGAGACTTCACCCCTCCACTTT.

V is TRBV11-2 and J is TRBJ2-7; weak D call: TRBD1 (5 bases). There are 15 residues in the CDR3. From germline, CDR1 is SGHAT and CDR2 FQNNGV. The V and J ends lost 4 bases and 6 bases respectively, with 19 bases between them. The CDR3 loop is CASSSLQGSTVEQYF. In DNA, the CDR3 is TGTGCCAGCAGCTCTCTGCAGGGTTCCACTGTCGAGCAGTACTTC.

The chain recombines TRBV7-3 with TRBJ2-3; 12 bases line up with TRBD2. This CDR3 has 19 residues. The germline gives CDR1 SGHTA, CDR2 FQGTGA. J lost 5 bases, V lost 4 bases, and 16 bases had no gene match. The CDR3 spells CASSSRVRLAGGRGDTQYF. CDR3 in DNA: TGTGCCAGCAGCTCACGGGTCCGGCTAGCGGGAGGGCGTGGAGATACGCAGTATTTT. Full variable domain (outside the CDR3, taken from reference TRBV7-3 and TRBJ2-3): GAGVSQTPSNKVTEKGKYVELRCDPISGHTALYWYRQSLGQGPEFLIYFQGTGAADDSGLPNDRFFAVRPEGSVSTLKIQRTERGDSAVYLCASSSRVRLAGGRGDTQYFGPGTRLTVL.

The V and J genes are TRBV20-1 and TRBJ1-2; D unclear. The CDR3 has 11 residues. Germline-derived CDR1 and CDR2 are DFQATT and SNEGSKA (reference sequence). With 2 bases removed from V and 8 bases from J, the gap between germline ends came to 9 bases. The CDR3 sequence is CSARSHVGYTF. DNA for the CDR3: TGCAGTGCTAGAAGCCACGTGGGCTACACCTTC.

This clone was found many times. CDR3 DNA: TGTGCCAGCAGTCCTAACAGGGTCGGGTTGAGGGAAACTAATGAAAAACTGTTTTTT. Protein sequence: CASSPNRVGLRETNEKLFF. V is TRBV6-5 and J is TRBJ1-4, with TRBD1 as a possible D gene (6 bases). V was pared by 5 bases and J by 1 base, with 23 bases between. Germline V gene sequence: CDR1 MNHEY, CDR2 SVGAGI. This CDR3 comprises 19 residues.

The gene calls are TRBV19 and TRBJ2-5, with D possibly matching TRBD1 (8 bases). CDR3 length equals 12 residues. Germline V gene data show CDR1 as LNHDA and CDR2 as SQIVND (reference sequence). The germline V and J ends were trimmed by 10 bases and 5 bases, with 14 bases remaining between them. CDR3 DNA: TGTGCCACCGGACAGGGAGGGGAGACCCAGTACTTC. Amino acids: CATGQGGETQYF.

Sample share makes this clone medium-sized. The chain has TRBV2 and TRBJ1-1; 8 bases map to TRBD1. The V segment lost 3 bases and the J segment 2 bases; nucleotides outside the gene matches: 2. Germline V gene sequence: CDR1 SNHLY, CDR2 FYNNEI. The CDR3 contains 14 residues. This chain's CDR3 is CASSDTGGNTEAFF. CDR3 DNA: TGTGCCAGCAGTGATACAGGGGGAAACACTGAAGCTTTCTTT. The variable domain in full, with the rest retrieved from reference TRBV2 and TRBJ1-1, is EPEVTQTPSHQVTQMGQEVILRCVPISNHLYFYWYRQILGQKVEFLVSFYNNEISEKSEIFDDQFSVERPDGSNFTLKIRSTKLEDSAMYFCASSDTGGNTEAFFGQGTRLTVV.

Notes on this clone: The junction departs from the called germline gene at one end, perhaps through a read error. The CDR3 spells CSARRTGKTGEMFF. The CDR3 coding sequence is TGCAGTGCTCGTAGGACAGGCAAAACCGGGGAGATGTTTTTT. This chain uses TRBV20-1 with TRBJ2-2; 7 bases line up with TRBD1. The CDR3 extends over 14 amino acids. Looked up from germline, CDR1 is DFQATT and CDR2 is SNEGSKA (reference sequence).

The J gene is TRBJ1-1, the V gene TRBV7-9, with 9 bases that match TRBD1. The V segment lost 4 bases and the J segment 4 bases; nucleotides outside the gene matches: 7. The CDR3 length is 15 residues. CDR1 and CDR2 from the germline V gene are SEHNR and FQNEAQ (reference sequence). CDR3 nucleotides: TGTGCCAGCAGCTCACAACAGGGGGCGGGCACTGAAGCTTTCTTT. It encodes CASSSQQGAGTEAFF.